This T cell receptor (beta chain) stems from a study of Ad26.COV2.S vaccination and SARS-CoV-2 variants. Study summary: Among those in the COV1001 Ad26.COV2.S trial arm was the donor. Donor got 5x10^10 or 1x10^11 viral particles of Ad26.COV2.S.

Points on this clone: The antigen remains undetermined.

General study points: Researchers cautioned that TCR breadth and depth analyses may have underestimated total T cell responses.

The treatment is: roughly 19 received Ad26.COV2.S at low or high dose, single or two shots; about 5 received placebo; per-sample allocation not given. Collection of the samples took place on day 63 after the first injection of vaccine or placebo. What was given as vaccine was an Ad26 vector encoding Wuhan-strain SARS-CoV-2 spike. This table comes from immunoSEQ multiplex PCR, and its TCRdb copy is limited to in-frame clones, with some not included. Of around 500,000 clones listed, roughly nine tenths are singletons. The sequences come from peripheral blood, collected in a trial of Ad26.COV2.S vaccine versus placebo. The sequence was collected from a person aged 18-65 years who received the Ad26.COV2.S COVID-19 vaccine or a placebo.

The chain's CDR3 is CASSLRSTDTQYF. The CDR3 DNA follows: TGTGCCAGCAGCCTTAGGAGCACAGATACGCAGTATTTT. This chain uses TRBV9 with TRBJ2-3; D gene ambiguous. V lost 4 bases and J lost 0, with 6 bases in between. CDR1 is SGDLS and CDR2 is YYNGEE in the germline V gene. The CDR3 sequence is 13 residues long. Supplemented by reference TRBV9 and TRBJ2-3, the full variable domain reads DSGVTQTPKHLITATGQRVTLRCSPRSGDLSVYWYQQSLDQGLQFLIQYYNGEERAKGNILERFSAQQFPDLHSELNLSSLELGDSALYFCASSLRSTDTQYFGPGTRLTVL.